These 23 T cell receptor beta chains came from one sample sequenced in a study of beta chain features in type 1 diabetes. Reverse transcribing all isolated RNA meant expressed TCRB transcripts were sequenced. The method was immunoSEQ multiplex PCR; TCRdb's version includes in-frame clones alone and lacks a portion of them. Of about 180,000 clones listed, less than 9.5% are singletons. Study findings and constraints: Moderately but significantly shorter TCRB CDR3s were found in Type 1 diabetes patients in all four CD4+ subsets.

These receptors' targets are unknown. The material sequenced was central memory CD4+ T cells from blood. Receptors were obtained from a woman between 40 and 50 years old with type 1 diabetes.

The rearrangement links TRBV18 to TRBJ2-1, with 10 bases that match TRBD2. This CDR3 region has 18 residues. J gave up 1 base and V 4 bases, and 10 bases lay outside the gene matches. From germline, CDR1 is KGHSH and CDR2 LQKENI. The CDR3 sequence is CASSRRASGGPSYNEQFF. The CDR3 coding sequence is TGTGCCAGCTCACGTAGGGCTAGCGGGGGCCCTTCCTACAATGAGCAGTTCTTC.

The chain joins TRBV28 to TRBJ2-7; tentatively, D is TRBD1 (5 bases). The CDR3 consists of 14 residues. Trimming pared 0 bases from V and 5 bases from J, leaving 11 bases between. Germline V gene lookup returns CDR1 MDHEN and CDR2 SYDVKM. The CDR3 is CASSLWQGADEQYF. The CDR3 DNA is TGTGCCAGCAGTTTATGGCAGGGCGCGGACGAGCAGTACTTC.

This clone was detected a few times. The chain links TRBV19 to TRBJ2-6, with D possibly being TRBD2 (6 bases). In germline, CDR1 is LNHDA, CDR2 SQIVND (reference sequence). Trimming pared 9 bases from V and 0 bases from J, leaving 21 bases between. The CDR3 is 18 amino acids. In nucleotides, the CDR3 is TGTGCCAGCACGAGACTCGGAGGGGCCTACTCTGGGGCCAACGTCCTGACTTTC. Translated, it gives CASTRLGGAYSGANVLTF.

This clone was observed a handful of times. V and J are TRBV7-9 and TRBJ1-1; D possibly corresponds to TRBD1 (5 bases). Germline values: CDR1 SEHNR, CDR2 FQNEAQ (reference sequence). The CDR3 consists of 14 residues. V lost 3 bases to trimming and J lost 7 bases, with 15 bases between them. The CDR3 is CASSLVAGGSEAFF. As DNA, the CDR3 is TGTGCCAGCAGCTTGGTTGCCGGGGGAAGTGAAGCTTTCTTT.

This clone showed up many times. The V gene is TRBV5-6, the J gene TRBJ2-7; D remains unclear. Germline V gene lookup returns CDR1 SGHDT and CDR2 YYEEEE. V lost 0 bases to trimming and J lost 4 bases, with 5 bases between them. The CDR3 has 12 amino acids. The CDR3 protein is CASSLGRYEQYF. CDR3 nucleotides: TGTGCCAGCAGCTTGGGGAGATACGAGCAGTACTTC. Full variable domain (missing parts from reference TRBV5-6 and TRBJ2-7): DAGVTQSPTHLIKTRGQQVTLRCSPKSGHDTVSWYQQALGQGPQFIFQYYEEEERQRGNFPDRFSGHQFPNYSSELNVNALLLGDSALYLCASSLGRYEQYFGPGTRLTVT.

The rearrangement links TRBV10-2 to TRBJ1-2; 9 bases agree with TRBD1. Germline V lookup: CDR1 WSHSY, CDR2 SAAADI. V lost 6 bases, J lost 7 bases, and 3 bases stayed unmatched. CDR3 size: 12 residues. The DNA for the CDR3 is TGCGCCAGCAGCCAACAGGGGGCTGGCTACACCTTC. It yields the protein CASSQQGAGYTF.

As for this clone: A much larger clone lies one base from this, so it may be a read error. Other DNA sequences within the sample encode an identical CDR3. This CDR3 is CASSNTGGKLLFF. Written as DNA, the CDR3 is TGCGCCAGCAGCAACACAGGGGGAAAATTACTGTTTTTT. The genes are TRBV4-3 and TRBJ2-2; TRBD1 aligns across 8 bases. This CDR3 has 13 residues. Looked up from germline, CDR1 is LGHNA and CDR2 is YSLEER. J was trimmed by 14 bases and V by 5 bases; bases with no gene match: 10.

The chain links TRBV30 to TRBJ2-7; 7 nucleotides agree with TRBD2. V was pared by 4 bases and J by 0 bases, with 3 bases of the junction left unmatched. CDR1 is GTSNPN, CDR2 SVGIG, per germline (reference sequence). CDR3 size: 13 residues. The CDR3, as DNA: TGTGCCTGGACGTCGGGGGGCTCCTACGAGCAGTACTTC. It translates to CAWTSGGSYEQYF. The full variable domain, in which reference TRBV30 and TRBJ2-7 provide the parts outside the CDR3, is SQTIHQWPATLVQPVGSPLSLECTVEGTSNPNLYWYRQAAGRGLQLLFYSVGIGQISSEVPQNLSASRPQDRQFILSSKKLLLSDSGFYLCAWTSGGSYEQYFGPGTRLTVT.

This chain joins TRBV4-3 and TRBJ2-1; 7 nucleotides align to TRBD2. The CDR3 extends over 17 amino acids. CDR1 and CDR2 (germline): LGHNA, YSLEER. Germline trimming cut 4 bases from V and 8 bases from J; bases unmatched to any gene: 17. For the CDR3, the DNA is TGCGCCAGCAGCCCCCAGTGGGGTGGGCGAACTAGCGATGAGCAGTTCTTC. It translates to CASSPQWGGRTSDEQFF.

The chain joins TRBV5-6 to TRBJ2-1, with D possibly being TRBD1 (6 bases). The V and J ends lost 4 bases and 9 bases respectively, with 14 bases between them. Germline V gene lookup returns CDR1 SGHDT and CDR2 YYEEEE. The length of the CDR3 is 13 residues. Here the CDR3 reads CASSVQGKVEQFF. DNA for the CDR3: TGTGCCAGCAGCGTACAGGGTAAGGTTGAGCAGTTCTTC.

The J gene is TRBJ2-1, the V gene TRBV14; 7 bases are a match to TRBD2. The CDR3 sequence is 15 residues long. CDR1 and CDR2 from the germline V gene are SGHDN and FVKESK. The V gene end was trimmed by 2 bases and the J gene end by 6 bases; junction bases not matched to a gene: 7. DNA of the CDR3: TGTGCCAGCAGCCAAAAGGCGGGAGAGAGCAATGAGCAGTTCTTC. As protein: CASSQKAGESNEQFF.

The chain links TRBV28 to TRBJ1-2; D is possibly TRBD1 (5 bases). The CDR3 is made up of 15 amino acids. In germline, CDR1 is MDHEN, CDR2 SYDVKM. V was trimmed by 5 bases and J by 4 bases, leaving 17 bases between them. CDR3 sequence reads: CASSMRQAGGYGYTF. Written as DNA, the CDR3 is TGTGCCAGCAGTATGAGGCAGGCCGGGGGCTATGGCTACACCTTC.

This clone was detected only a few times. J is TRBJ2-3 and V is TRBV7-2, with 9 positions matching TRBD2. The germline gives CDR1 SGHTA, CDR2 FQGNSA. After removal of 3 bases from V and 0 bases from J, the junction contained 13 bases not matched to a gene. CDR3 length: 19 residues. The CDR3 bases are TGTGCCAGCAGCTTGGATGGGAACAGCGGGGGGACTAGCACAGATACGCAGTATTTT. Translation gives CASSLDGNSGGTSTDTQYF.

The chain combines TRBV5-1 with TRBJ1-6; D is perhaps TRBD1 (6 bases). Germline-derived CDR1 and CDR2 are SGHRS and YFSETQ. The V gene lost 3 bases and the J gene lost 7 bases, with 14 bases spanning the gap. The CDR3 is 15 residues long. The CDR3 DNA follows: TGCGCCAGCAGCTGGGAGACAGGTAGAAATTCACCCCTCCACTTT. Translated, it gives CASSWETGRNSPLHF.

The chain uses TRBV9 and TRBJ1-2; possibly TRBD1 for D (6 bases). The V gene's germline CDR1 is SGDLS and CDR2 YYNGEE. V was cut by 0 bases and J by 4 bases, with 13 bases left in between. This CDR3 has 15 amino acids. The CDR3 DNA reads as TGTGCCAGCAGCGTAGAAACAGGGACCCTCTATGGCTACACCTTC. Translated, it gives CASSVETGTLYGYTF. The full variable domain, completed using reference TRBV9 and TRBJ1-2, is DSGVTQTPKHLITATGQRVTLRCSPRSGDLSVYWYQQSLDQGLQFLIQYYNGEERAKGNILERFSAQQFPDLHSELNLSSLELGDSALYFCASSVETGTLYGYTFGSGTRLTVV.

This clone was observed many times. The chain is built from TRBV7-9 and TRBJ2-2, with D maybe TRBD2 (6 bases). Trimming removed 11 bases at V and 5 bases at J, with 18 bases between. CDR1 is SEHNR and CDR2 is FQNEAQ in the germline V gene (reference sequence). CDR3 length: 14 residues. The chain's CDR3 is CASTLGGETGELFF. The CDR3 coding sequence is TGTGCCTCCACCTTGGGGGGAGAAACCGGGGAGCTGTTTTTT.

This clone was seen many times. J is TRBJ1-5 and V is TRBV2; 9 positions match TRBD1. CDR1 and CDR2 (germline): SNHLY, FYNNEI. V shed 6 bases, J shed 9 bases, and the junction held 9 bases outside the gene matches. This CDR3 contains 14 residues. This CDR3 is CASRKGQGERPQHF. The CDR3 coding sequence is TGTGCCAGCAGGAAGGGACAGGGAGAACGGCCCCAGCATTTT.

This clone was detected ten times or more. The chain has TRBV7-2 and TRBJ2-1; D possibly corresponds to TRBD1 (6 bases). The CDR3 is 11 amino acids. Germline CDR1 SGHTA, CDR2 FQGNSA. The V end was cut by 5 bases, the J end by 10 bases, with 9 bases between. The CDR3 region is CASSPGTEQFF. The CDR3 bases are TGTGCCAGCAGCCCCGGGACAGAGCAGTTCTTC.

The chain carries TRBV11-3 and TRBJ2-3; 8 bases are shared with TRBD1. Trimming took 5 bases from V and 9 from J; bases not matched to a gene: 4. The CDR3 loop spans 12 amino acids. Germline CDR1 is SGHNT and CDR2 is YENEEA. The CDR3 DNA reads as TGTGCCAGCAGCCCAGGACAGGGAACGCAGTATTTT. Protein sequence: CASSPGQGTQYF.

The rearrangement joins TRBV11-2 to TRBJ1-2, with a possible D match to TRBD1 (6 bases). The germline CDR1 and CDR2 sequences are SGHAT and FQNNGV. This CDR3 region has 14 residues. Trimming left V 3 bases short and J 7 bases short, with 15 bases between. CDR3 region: CASSLSSGVRGYTF. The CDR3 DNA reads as TGTGCCAGCAGCTTGTCGTCAGGGGTGCGTGGCTACACCTTC.

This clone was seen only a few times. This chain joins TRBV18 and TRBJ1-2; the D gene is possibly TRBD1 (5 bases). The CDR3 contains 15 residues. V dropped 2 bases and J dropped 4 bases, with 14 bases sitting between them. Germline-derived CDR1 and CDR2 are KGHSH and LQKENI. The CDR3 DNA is TGTGCCAGCTCACCATCACAAGGGGCGAGCTATGGCTACACCTTC. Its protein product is CASSPSQGASYGYTF.

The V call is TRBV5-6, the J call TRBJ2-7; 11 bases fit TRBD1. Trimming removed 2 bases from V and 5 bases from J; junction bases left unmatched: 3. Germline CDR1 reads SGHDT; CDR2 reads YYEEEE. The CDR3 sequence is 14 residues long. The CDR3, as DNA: TGTGCCAGCAGCTTTTGGGACAGGGGGAACGAGCAGTACTTC. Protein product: CASSFWDRGNEQYF.

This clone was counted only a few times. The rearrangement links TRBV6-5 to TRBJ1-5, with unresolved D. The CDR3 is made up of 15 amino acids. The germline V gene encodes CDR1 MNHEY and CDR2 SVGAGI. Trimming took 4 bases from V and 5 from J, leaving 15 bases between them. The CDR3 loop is CASSFFLGPDQPQHF. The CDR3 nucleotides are TGTGCCAGCAGTTTCTTCTTGGGCCCGGATCAGCCCCAGCATTTT.